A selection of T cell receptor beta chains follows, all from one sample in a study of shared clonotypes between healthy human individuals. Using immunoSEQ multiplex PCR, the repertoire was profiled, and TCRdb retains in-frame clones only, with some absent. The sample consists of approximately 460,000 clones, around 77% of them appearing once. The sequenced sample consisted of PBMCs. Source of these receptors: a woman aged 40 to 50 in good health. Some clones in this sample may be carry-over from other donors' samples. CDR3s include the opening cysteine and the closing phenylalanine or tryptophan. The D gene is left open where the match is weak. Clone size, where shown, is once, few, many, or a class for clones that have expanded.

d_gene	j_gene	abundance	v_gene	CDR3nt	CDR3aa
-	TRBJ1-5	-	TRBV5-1	TGCGCCAGCAGCTTGGCGGGGGGCGCACAGCCCCAGCATTTT	CASSLAGGAQPQHF
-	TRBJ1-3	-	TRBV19	TGTGCCAGTAGTGGTACGGGGCCGATCTCTGGAAACACCATATATTTT	CASSGTGPISGNTIYF
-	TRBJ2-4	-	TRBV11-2	TGTGCCAGCAGCCTCTCCTCGTGGCACGGGAACATTCAGTACTTC	CASSLSSWHGNIQYF
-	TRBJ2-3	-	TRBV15	TGTGCCACCAGCAGAGACCCGGGCCCGGTGACAGATACGCAGTATTTT	CATSRDPGPVTDTQYF
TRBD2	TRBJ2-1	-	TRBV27	TGTGCCAGCAGCCGAGGGGCTAGCGGGAGTTATGAGCAGTTCTTC	CASSRGASGSYEQFF
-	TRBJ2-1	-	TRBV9	TGTGCCAGCAGCGTAGTAAGCGGGCCTTACAATGAGCAGTTCTTC	CASSVVSGPYNEQFF
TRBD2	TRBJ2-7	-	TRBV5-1	TGCGCCAGCAGCTTGGACGGGAGGAGTGACGAGCAGTACTTC	CASSLDGRSDEQYF
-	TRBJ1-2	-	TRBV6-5	TGTGCCACTGCGACAGCTTATGGCTACACCTTC	CATATAYGYTF
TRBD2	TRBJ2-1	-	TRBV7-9	TGTGCCAGCAGCTTTAGCGGGAGGCCCTACAATGAGCAGTTCTTC	CASSFSGRPYNEQFF
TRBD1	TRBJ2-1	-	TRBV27	TGTGCCAGCAGGCGTGGGACAGGGACGGCAGGGGAGCAGTTCTTC	CASRRGTGTAGEQFF
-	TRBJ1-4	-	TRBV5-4	TGTGCCAGCAGCTTGGAGGGGGGGAATGAAAAACTGTTTTTT	CASSLEGGNEKLFF
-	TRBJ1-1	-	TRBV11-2	TGTGCCAGCAGCTTGAGGGGTCGGGGTCCCGCCTCGGACACTGAAGCTTTCTTT	CASSLRGRGPASDTEAFF
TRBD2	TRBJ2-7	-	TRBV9	TGTGCCAGCAGCACCACTAGCGGGAGCGTCTACGAGCAGTACTTC	CASSTTSGSVYEQYF
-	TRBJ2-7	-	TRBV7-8	TGTGCCAGCAGCTTAGTGAAGGACTACGAGCAGTACTTC	CASSLVKDYEQYF
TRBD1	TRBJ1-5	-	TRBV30	TGTGCCTGGAGTGCAGGACAGGGGAATCAGCCCCAGCATTTT	CAWSAGQGNQPQHF
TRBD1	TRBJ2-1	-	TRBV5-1	TGCGCCAGCAGCTCGGGACAGGAGTCGAATAATGAGCAGTTCTTC	CASSSGQESNNEQFF
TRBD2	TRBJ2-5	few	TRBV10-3	TGTGCCATCAGTGGCGGGGGGGGCGGAGAGACCCAGTACTTC	CAISGGGGGETQYF
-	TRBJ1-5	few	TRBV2	TGTGCCAGCATCCAGGAGATCAATCAGCCCCAGCATTTT	CASIQEINQPQHF
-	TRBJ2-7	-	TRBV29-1	TGCAGCGCCCACGAGGGTGGCTACGAGCAGTACTTC	CSAHEGGYEQYF
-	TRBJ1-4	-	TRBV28	TGTGCCAGCATTCCCGTCGGACGGATTAATGAAAAACTGTTTTTT	CASIPVGRINEKLFF
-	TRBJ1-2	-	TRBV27	TGTGCCAGCAGTTTAAACCACGCTGGTGGCTACACCTTC	CASSLNHAGGYTF
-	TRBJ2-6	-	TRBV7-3	TGTGCCAGCAGCTTAACGGGATTTCGCTCTGGGGCCAACGTCCTGACTTTC	CASSLTGFRSGANVLTF
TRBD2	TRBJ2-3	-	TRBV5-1	TGCGCCAGCAGCTTAGAGGCTAGCGGGAGGGCCGGAGATACGCAGTGTTTT	CASSLEASGRAGDTQCF
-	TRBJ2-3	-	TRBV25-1	TGTGCCAGCGGATCCAGGGACCCAGATACGCAGTATTTT	CASGSRDPDTQYF
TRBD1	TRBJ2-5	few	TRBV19	TGTGCCAGTAGTATAACAGGGGGGACCGAGACCCAGTACTTC	CASSITGGTETQYF
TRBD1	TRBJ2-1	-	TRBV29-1	TGCAGCGTTGTAGTGAGGGCAGGGGGTAATGAGCAGTTCTTC	CSVVVRAGGNEQFF
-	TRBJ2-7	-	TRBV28	TGTGCCAGCTACGACATCAACACCTACGAGCAGTACTTC	CASYDINTYEQYF
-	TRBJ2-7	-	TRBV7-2	TGTGCCAGCAGCTTAACTAGCTTCTACGAGCAGTACTTC	CASSLTSFYEQYF
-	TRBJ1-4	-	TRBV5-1	TGCGCCAGCAGCTTGATTCCAGCAACTAATGAAAAACTGTTTTTT	CASSLIPATNEKLFF
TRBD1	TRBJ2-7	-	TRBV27	TGTGCCAGCAGTAGGACAGGGATTTCCTACGAGCAGTACTTC	CASSRTGISYEQYF
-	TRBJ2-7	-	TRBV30	TGTGCCTGGAAGGCCCGGGCTTACGAGCAGTACTTC	CAWKARAYEQYF
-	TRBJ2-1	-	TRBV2	TGTGCCAGCACAGGGACCTACAATGAGCAGTTCTTC	CASTGTYNEQFF
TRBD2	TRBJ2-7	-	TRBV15	TGTGCCACCAGGGGAGGGACGGAAGTCTACGAGCAGTACTTC	CATRGGTEVYEQYF
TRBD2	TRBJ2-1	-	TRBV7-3	TGTGCCAGCAGCTTAATCGGGACTATATACAATGAGCAGTTCTTC	CASSLIGTIYNEQFF
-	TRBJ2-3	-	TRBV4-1	TGCGCCAGCAGCCGTTCGGGAGACGGGACAGATACGCAGTATTTT	CASSRSGDGTDTQYF
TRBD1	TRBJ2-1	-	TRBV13	TGTGCCAGCAGCATAAACAGGGGGCCCTCATACAATGAGCAGTTCTTC	CASSINRGPSYNEQFF
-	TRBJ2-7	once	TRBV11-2	TGTGCCAGCAGCCTCCAAGGGGGGCGGTTCTCCTACGAGCAGTACTTC	CASSLQGGRFSYEQYF
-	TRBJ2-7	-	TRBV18	TGTGCCAGCTTCTTAGGGCCCCGCTCAGGTTGTTACTTC	CASFLGPRSGCYF
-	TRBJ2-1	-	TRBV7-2	TGTGCCAGCACCCCTGGGTTGGGTACTGAGCAGTTCTTC	CASTPGLGTEQFF
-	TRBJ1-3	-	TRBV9	TGTGCCAGCAGCACCAGACAGGCCTCTGGAAACACCATATATTTT	CASSTRQASGNTIYF
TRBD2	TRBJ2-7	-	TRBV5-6	TGTGCCAGCAGCTTGGAGGTAGCGGGAGTGGGAGAGCAGTACTTC	CASSLEVAGVGEQYF
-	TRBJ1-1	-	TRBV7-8	TGTGCCAGCAGCCCCGGGACCATGAACACTGAAGCTTTCTTT	CASSPGTMNTEAFF
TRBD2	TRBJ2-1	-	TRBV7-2	TGTGCCAGCAGCTTTATGGGAGGGGAGCAGTTCTTC	CASSFMGGEQFF
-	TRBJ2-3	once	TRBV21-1	TGTGCCAGCAGCATGAGGGGATTAGTGACAGATACGCAGTATTTC	CASSMRGLVTDTQYF
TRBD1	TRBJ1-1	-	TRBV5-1	TGCGCCAGCAGCTTACAGGGGGCGGACACTGAAGCTTTCTTT	CASSLQGADTEAFF
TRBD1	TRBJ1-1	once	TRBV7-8	TGTGCCAGCAGCTTAGCGACAGGGGTGGACACTGAAGCTTTCTTT	CASSLATGVDTEAFF
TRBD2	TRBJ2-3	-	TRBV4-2	TGTGCCAGCAGCCAAGCGCTAGCGGGAAGCACAGATACGCAGTATTTT	CASSQALAGSTDTQYF
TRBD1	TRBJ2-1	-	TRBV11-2	TGTGCCAGCAGCTCCCGTACTACAGGGGTCGGCAATGAGCAGTTCTTC	CASSSRTTGVGNEQFF
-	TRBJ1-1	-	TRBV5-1	TGCGCCAGCAGCGTGCGACCCGAGAACACTGAAGCTTTCTTT	CASSVRPENTEAFF
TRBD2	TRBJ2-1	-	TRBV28	TGTGCCAGCTCCGGACTAGCGGGAGGGGGCAATGAGCAGTTCTTC	CASSGLAGGGNEQFF
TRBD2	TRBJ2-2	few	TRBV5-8	TGTGCCAGCAGCTCCCTCGGGACTAGCGGTTCCACCGGGGAGCTGTCTTTT	CASSSLGTSGSTGELSF
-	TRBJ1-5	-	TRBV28	TGTGCCGGATTGAAGAGGGGGTACTTGGCCCAGCATTTT	CAGLKRGYLAQHF
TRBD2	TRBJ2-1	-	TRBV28	TGTGCCAGCCCTAGCGGGAGCGGTGAGCAGTTCTTC	CASPSGSGEQFF
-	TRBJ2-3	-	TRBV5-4	TGTGCCAGCAGCCCAAGAGGGCCAGATACGCAGTATTTT	CASSPRGPDTQYF
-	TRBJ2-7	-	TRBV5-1	TGCGCCAGCAGCTTGGTTCCCGGGCGGGAGCAGTACTTC	CASSLVPGREQYF
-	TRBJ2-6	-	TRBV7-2	TGTGCCAGCAGCCTGAACAGGGCAAGCGGGGCCAACGTCCTGACTTTC	CASSLNRASGANVLTF
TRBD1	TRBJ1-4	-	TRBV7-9	TGTGCCAGCAGCCCCGGGACAGGGTTTAAGGATGAAAAACTGTTTTTT	CASSPGTGFKDEKLFF